These 16 T cell receptor beta chains came from one sample sequenced in a study of human T cells and chemical hapten exposure. MiXCR, applied by TCRdb to the RACE reads, yields one record per CDR3 protein. The sample yields roughly 52,000 distinct CDR3 sequences, 9.5% to 12% seen once. Noted time point: patch test 1, 2 weeks after DPC sensitization. Specified treatment: therapeutic diphenylcyclopropenone sensitization with weekly scalp DPC. Extraction yielded total RNA from whole blood (unfractionated). This specimen consisted of whole blood, obtained in connection with sensitization to the hapten diphenylcyclopropenone (DPC). The receptors shown here come from a woman between 35 and 50 years old with alopecia areata. Some clones in this sample may be carry-over from other donors' samples.

This clonotype was seen repeatedly, ten times or more. V usage is TRBV4-3 and J usage is TRBJ2-7; D possibly matches TRBD1 or TRBD2 (5 bases each). The ends were cut back, 1 base at V and 0 bases at J, with 13 bases in the middle. The CDR3 is 16 residues long. The germline V gene has CDR1 LGHNA and CDR2 YSLEER. The CDR3 bases are TGCGCCAGCAGCCAAGCCCCCGGGACCCTCTCCTACGAGCAGTACTTC. Its protein product is CASSQAPGTLSYEQYF.

This clonotype was detected ten times or more. In nucleotides, the CDR3 is TGTGCCAGCAGCGGAGCAAATGGACTAGCGGGAGTCGATGAGCAGTTCTTC. As protein: CASSGANGLAGVDEQFF. This rearrangement joins TRBV9 to TRBJ2-1; TRBD2 matches at 13 bases. The CDR3 length is 17 residues. J lost 8 bases, V lost 3 bases, and 11 bases had no gene match. Germline assignment: CDR1 SGDLS and CDR2 YYNGEE.

This clonotype has a handful of counts. This chain uses TRBV5-1 with TRBJ2-5; 8 nucleotides match TRBD2. V trimming: 1 base; J trimming: 3 bases; junction bases outside the gene matches: 2. Germline assignment: CDR1 SGHRS and CDR2 YFSETQ. The CDR3 contains 14 residues. The CDR3 bases are TGCGCCAGCAGCTTGTCGGGACTAGAAGAGACCCAGTACTTC. It is translated as CASSLSGLEETQYF.

In its sample, this clonotype was seen many times. The chain combines TRBV29-1 with TRBJ1-2; the D is unclear. V was pared by 5 bases and J by 2 bases, with 18 bases between. CDR3 length: 15 residues. Germline CDR1 SQVTM, CDR2 ANQGSEA. In nucleotides, the CDR3 is TGCAGCGTTACTCCAGTGAAGGCCGAGAACTATGGCTACACCTTC. It codes for CSVTPVKAENYGYTF.

This clonotype occurred many times. The rearrangement uses TRBV6-2 or TRBV6-3 and TRBJ2-1; D is undetermined. V lost 4 bases to trimming and J lost 0 bases, with 19 bases between them. Per the germline V gene, CDR1 is MNHEY and CDR2 is SVGEGT. CDR3 length: 18 amino acids. The CDR3 nucleotides are TGTGCCAGCAGTTTTCCGGGTCTACAGACTCACTCCTACAATGAGCAGTTCTTC. As protein: CASSFPGLQTHSYNEQFF.

This clonotype has ten or more counts. The chain has TRBV28 and TRBJ1-5; a weak D match, TRBD1 (6 bases). Germline CDR1 and CDR2: MDHEN and SYDVKM. The CDR3 sequence is 15 residues long. Trimming took 2 bases from V and 5 from J, leaving 13 bases between them. CDR3 bases: TGTGCCAGCAGTTTAAGGGCCAGGGGTTATCAGCCCCAGCATTTT. This gives the protein CASSLRARGYQPQHF.

This clonotype was detected a few times. The DNA of the CDR3 is TGCAGCGCCTACAGGGACACTAATGAAAAACTGTTTTTT. Translated, it gives CSAYRDTNEKLFF. V gene TRBV29-1 combines with J gene TRBJ1-4; the D gene is possibly TRBD1 (6 bases). Trimming shortened V by 7 bases and J by 2 bases, and 11 bases separated the two germline ends. CDR3 length equals 13 residues. In germline, CDR1 is SQVTM, CDR2 ANQGSEA.

This clonotype was detected ten times or more. The rearrangement joins TRBV27 to TRBJ1-5; no clear D. The V end was cut by 4 bases, the J end by 3 bases, with 7 bases between. Germline V gives CDR1 MNHEY, CDR2 SMNVEV (reference sequence). This CDR3 spans 13 amino acids. In DNA form, the CDR3 reads TGTGCCAGCAGTTATGACAACAATCAGCCCCAGCATTTT. It is translated as CASSYDNNQPQHF.

This chain links TRBV27 with TRBJ1-6; unclear D gene. This CDR3 has 15 residues. Germline CDR1 reads MNHEY; CDR2 reads SMNVEV (reference sequence). Between the trimmed V and J ends, which lost 2 bases and 4 bases, there was a span of 9 bases. The CDR3 DNA reads TGTGCCAGCAGTTTAAACCCCGCGTATAATTCACCCCTCCACTTT. Encoded protein: CASSLNPAYNSPLHF.

This clonotype was counted many times. The genes are TRBV18 and TRBJ1-1, with TRBD1 identical over 10 bases. V lost 2 bases and J lost 5; bases outside the gene matches: 5. CDR3 size: 15 residues. Germline V gene data show CDR1 as KGHSH and CDR2 as LQKENI. The CDR3 DNA sequence: TGTGCCAGCTCACCAGACTGGACAGGGGGGACTGAAGCTTTCTTT. Translation: CASSPDWTGGTEAFF.

At least ten counts were recorded for this clonotype. V is TRBV20-1 and J is TRBJ2-3; 10 nucleotides line up with TRBD2. The CDR3 totals 16 residues. The V and J ends lost 0 bases and 1 base, in that order; junction bases with no gene match: 4. The germline gives CDR1 DFQATT, CDR2 SNEGSKA (reference sequence). The CDR3 DNA sequence: TGCAGTGCTAGAGAACCGAGCGGGGGGGGCACAGATACGCAGTATTTT. Translation gives CSAREPSGGGTDTQYF.

Many counts were recorded for this clonotype. J is TRBJ1-3 and V is TRBV20-1, with D uncertain. Germline lookup yields CDR1 DFQATT and CDR2 SNEGSKA (reference sequence). Trimming left V 1 base short and J 0 bases short, with 4 bases between. The CDR3 has 13 residues. CDR3 region: CSARGLSGNTIYF. The CDR3 DNA reads TGCAGTGCTAGAGGACTCTCTGGAAACACCATATATTTT.

About this clonotype: This clone may be a read error of a much larger clone one base away. J is TRBJ2-1 and V is TRBV7-9; 7 bases line up with TRBD1. The germline gives CDR1 SEHNR, CDR2 FQNEAQ (reference sequence). This CDR3 comprises 13 residues. As DNA, the CDR3 is TGTGCCGGCAGCTTGGGACAGCCGAATGAGCAGTTCTTC. It is translated as CAGSLGQPNEQFF.

The chain joins TRBV4-1 to TRBJ2-5; 9 bases agree with TRBD2. The CDR3 is 15 residues long. Per the germline V gene, CDR1 is MGHRA and CDR2 is YSYEKL. V lost 3 bases to trimming and J lost 5 bases; unmatched junction nucleotides: 7. CDR3: CASSHMGLAAETQYF. The CDR3 bases are TGCGCCAGCAGCCACATGGGACTAGCCGCGGAGACCCAGTACTTC.

This clonotype came up many times. The chain carries TRBV12-3 or TRBV12-4 and TRBJ1-2; tentatively, D is TRBD1 (6 bases). The CDR3 runs to 14 residues. V was pared by 6 bases and J by 4 bases, with 15 bases between. The CDR3 nucleotides are TGTGCCAGCAGCTTGGGGGCTCGCGGCTATGGCTACACCTTC. Translating gives CASSLGARGYGYTF.

This rearrangement joins TRBV4-2 to TRBJ2-1; 7 bases map to TRBD1. Germline loops: CDR1 LGHNA, CDR2 YNFKEQ. The CDR3 sequence is 16 residues long. V was pared by 3 bases and J by 6 bases, with 11 bases of the junction left unmatched. CDR3 nucleotides: TGTGCCAGCAGCCAGGCACAGGGGATCAGAGGCAATGAGCAGTTCTTC. Protein: CASSQAQGIRGNEQFF.